This entry lists 18 T cell receptor beta chains sequenced from one sample in a study of cytomegalovirus exposure and HLA in healthy donors. A multiplex PCR was run with 60 Vbeta primers and 13 Jbeta primers. This table comes from immunoSEQ multiplex PCR, and its TCRdb copy is limited to in-frame clones, with some not included. The sample has 100,000 to 150,000 clones, about three quarters seen once; the top ten hold approximately 2.6%. Specimen: PBMCs. The source of these receptors is a woman aged 60 to 75 in good health and CMV-seropositive.

This sequence joins TRBV5-1 and TRBJ2-7, with TRBD1 matching 9 bases. CDR1 and CDR2 from the germline V gene are SGHRS and YFSETQ. V was pared by 4 bases and J by 7 bases, with 12 bases of the junction left unmatched. This CDR3 contains 15 residues. The CDR3 protein is CASSTTGQGTGEQYF. The CDR3, as DNA: TGCGCCAGCAGCACTACGGGACAGGGTACGGGAGAGCAGTACTTC.

The rearrangement uses TRBV19 and TRBJ1-1; D is perhaps TRBD1 (5 bases). V was clipped by 4 bases and J by 4 bases, with 19 bases between them. The CDR3 spans 16 residues. Per the germline V gene, CDR1 is LNHDA and CDR2 is SQIVND (reference sequence). Written as DNA, the CDR3 is TGTGCCAGTAGTACCCTGGGACGCGGGATGGGCACTGAAGCTTTCTTT. The encoded protein is CASSTLGRGMGTEAFF.

The chain carries TRBV10-1 and TRBJ2-1, with TRBD2 identical over 13 bases. V shed 5 bases and J 2 bases; nucleotides not matched to a gene: 0. This CDR3 region has 15 residues. The germline V gene has CDR1 WNHNN and CDR2 SYGVQD (reference sequence). The CDR3 sequence is CASSTSGGAYNEQFF. The CDR3, as DNA: TGCGCCAGCAGTACTAGCGGGGGGGCCTACAATGAGCAGTTCTTC.

The rearrangement links TRBV5-6 to TRBJ2-5; perhaps TRBD1 as D (6 bases). With 4 bases removed from V and 4 bases from J, the gap between germline ends came to 17 bases. This CDR3 region has 15 residues. The germline V gene encodes CDR1 SGHDT and CDR2 YYEEEE. CDR3 sequence (DNA): TGTGCCAGCAGCCCTACCGACAGGAGAGGAGAGACCCAGTACTTC. Its protein is CASSPTDRRGETQYF.

This chain uses TRBV6-4 with TRBJ2-1, with 13 bases identical to TRBD2. Trimming at V came to 2 bases and at J to 7 bases, leaving 5 bases not matched to a gene. Germline lookup yields CDR1 MRHNA and CDR2 SNTAGT. CDR3 length equals 16 residues. CDR3 in DNA: TGTGCCAGCAGTGACCGCCCGGGACTAGCGGGGAATGAGCAGTTCTTC. Translating gives CASSDRPGLAGNEQFF.

This clone was seen only a few times. The J gene is TRBJ2-3, the V gene TRBV5-1, with a possible D match to TRBD1 (5 bases). Trimming took 3 bases from V and 3 from J, leaving 14 bases between them. The germline gives CDR1 SGHRS, CDR2 YFSETQ. This CDR3 has 15 residues. The CDR3 spells CASSWPPDSTDTQYF. CDR3 sequence (DNA): TGCGCCAGCAGCTGGCCCCCCGACAGTACAGATACGCAGTATTTT.

This chain joins TRBV5-8 and TRBJ1-5; D is unresolved. Germline V gene lookup returns CDR1 SGHTS and CDR2 YDEGEE. The CDR3 length is 12 residues. The V and J ends lost 1 base and 13 bases respectively, with 12 bases between them. The CDR3 nucleotides are TGTGCCAGCAGCTTGCGGGAAGCGACTCAGCATTTT. Encoded protein: CASSLREATQHF.

The V and J genes are TRBV18 and TRBJ1-3; TRBD1 might be the D (5 bases). Trimming cost V 0 bases and J 3 bases, with 9 bases left between them. CDR1 and CDR2 (germline): KGHSH, LQKENI. The CDR3 contains 15 residues. The CDR3 reads CASSPPEQVGNTIYF. In DNA form, the CDR3 reads TGTGCCAGCTCACCACCGGAACAGGTTGGAAACACCATATATTTT. The full variable domain, completed using reference TRBV18 and TRBJ1-3, is NAGVMQNPRHLVRRRGQEARLRCSPMKGHSHVYWYRQLPEEGLKFMVYLQKENIIDESGMPKERFSAEFPKEGPSILRIQQVVRGDSAAYFCASSPPEQVGNTIYFGEGSWLTVV.

The CDR3 DNA is TGTGCCAGCAGCGGTCCCGGGACAGGGGGCACAGATACGCAGTATTTT. Translation gives CASSGPGTGGTDTQYF. This chain links TRBV9 with TRBJ2-3; 10 positions agree with TRBD1. CDR3 size: 16 residues. Germline V gene data show CDR1 as SGDLS and CDR2 as YYNGEE. After removal of 3 bases from V and 1 base from J, the junction contained 5 bases not matched to a gene. Using reference TRBV9 and TRBJ2-3 for the parts outside the CDR3, the full variable domain is DSGVTQTPKHLITATGQRVTLRCSPRSGDLSVYWYQQSLDQGLQFLIQYYNGEERAKGNILERFSAQQFPDLHSELNLSSLELGDSALYFCASSGPGTGGTDTQYFGPGTRLTVL.

V is TRBV5-6 and J is TRBJ2-3; no clear D. The CDR3 sequence is 14 residues long. V lost 4 bases, J lost 6 bases, and 15 bases lay in between. The germline gives CDR1 SGHDT, CDR2 YYEEEE. The CDR3 is CASSVSLGADTQYF. CDR3 nucleotide sequence: TGTGCCAGCAGCGTCTCTTTGGGCGCGGATACGCAGTATTTT. Based on the CDR3 plus reference TRBV5-6 and TRBJ2-3, the full variable domain is DAGVTQSPTHLIKTRGQQVTLRCSPKSGHDTVSWYQQALGQGPQFIFQYYEEEERQRGNFPDRFSGHQFPNYSSELNVNALLLGDSALYLCASSVSLGADTQYFGPGTRLTVL.

This clone appeared a single time. CDR3 sequence reads: CASTHSGAEAFF. As DNA, the CDR3 is TGTGCCAGCACCCATTCAGGGGCTGAAGCTTTCTTT. The chain employs TRBV4-2 and TRBJ1-1, with D possibly TRBD1 on 6 matching bases. V was cut by 7 bases and J by 6 bases, with 12 bases left in between. Germline CDR1 reads LGHNA; CDR2 reads YNFKEQ. The CDR3 consists of 12 residues.

This clone has just a few counts. The chain carries TRBV10-3 and TRBJ1-1; 7 bases are a match to TRBD1. CDR1 ENHRY and CDR2 SYGVKD come from the germline V gene. The CDR3 sequence is 15 residues long. The junction had 3 bases not matched to a gene; V was cut back by 0 bases and J by 2 bases. CDR3 nucleotides: TGTGCCATCAGTGAGTCTCGGGACAGAAACACTGAAGCTTTCTTT. It specifies CAISESRDRNTEAFF.

The V and J genes are TRBV11-2 and TRBJ2-5; maybe TRBD2 (5 bases). The germline V gene has CDR1 SGHAT and CDR2 FQNNGV. The CDR3 is 13 residues long. The V end was cut by 5 bases, the J end by 7 bases, with 14 bases between. In DNA form, the CDR3 reads TGTGCCAGCAGCCCGGGTCCTCGGGGGACCCAGTACTTC. Translated, it gives CASSPGPRGTQYF.

The chain recombines TRBV5-4 with TRBJ2-2, with D maybe TRBD1 (7 bases). The CDR3 has 16 amino acids. Germline V CDR1 and CDR2: SGHNT, YYREEE (reference sequence). Trimming shortened V by 4 bases and J by 4 bases, and 17 bases separated the two germline ends. CDR3 nucleotides: TGTGCCAGCAGCCCGGGCGGGACAGTCTTCACCGGGGAGCTGTTTTTT. Translation gives CASSPGGTVFTGELFF.

This clone was recorded only once. The rearrangement uses TRBV9 and TRBJ1-5, with TRBD1 as a possible D gene (5 bases). Trimming removed 3 bases from V and 11 bases from J, with 15 bases in between. The CDR3 has 13 residues. The germline V gene has CDR1 SGDLS and CDR2 YYNGEE. The CDR3 region has the DNA TGTGCCAGCAGCGAAACAGGTGATACAGCCCAGCATTTT. This encodes CASSETGDTAQHF.

This chain joins TRBV7-6 and TRBJ2-1, with 9 bases that match TRBD2. J gave up 6 bases and V 1 base, and 4 bases lay outside the gene matches. The germline gives CDR1 SGHVS, CDR2 FNYEAQ. The CDR3 covers 15 residues. The CDR3: CASSLGLAALNEQFF. In DNA, the CDR3 is TGTGCCAGCAGCTTAGGACTAGCGGCTCTCAATGAGCAGTTCTTC.

V usage is TRBV5-1 and J usage is TRBJ1-3, with D hard to call. CDR3 size: 16 residues. Germline V CDR1 and CDR2: SGHRS, YFSETQ. The ends were cut back, 0 bases at V and 4 bases at J, with 14 bases in the middle. CDR3 sequence reads: CASSLDSLASGNTIYF. The CDR3 region has the DNA TGCGCCAGCAGCTTGGACAGTCTGGCCTCCGGAAACACCATATATTTT.

Notes on this clone: Given a far larger clone just one base away, this is likely a sequencing read error. CDR3 sequence reads: CASSQDTGTSTDTQYF. CDR3 coding DNA: TGTGCCAGCAGCCAAGATACGGGAACTAGCACAGATACGCAGTATTTT. This rearrangement joins TRBV4-2 to TRBJ2-3; perhaps TRBD2 as D (5 bases). Germline assignment: CDR1 LGHNA and CDR2 YNFKEQ. The CDR3 contains 16 residues. Trimming removed 0 bases at V and 0 bases at J, with 10 bases between.